This T cell receptor beta chain is from a study of identical twins. This CDR3 region has 15 residues. V shed 6 bases, J shed 7 bases, and the junction held 9 bases outside the gene matches. One entry per CDR3 protein results from TCRdb running MiXCR on the 5' RACE reads. The repertoire includes about 490,000 distinct CDR3 sequences, 15% of them detected once, and roughly 0.42% sits in the top ten. Regarding the study as a whole: Twin-shared out-of-frame alpha sequences showed excess low generation probability. Memory repertoires showed no such pattern, whereas abundant cord blood beta clonotypes carried fewer insertions.

In its sample, this clonotype was seen many times. Antigen: not known. Separately, the same data were catalogued under a study of yellow fever vaccine responses in identical twins. From that second work: Twins' T cell vaccine responses reportedly looked partly convergent, partly personalized.

The clonotype was recovered from a woman between 18 and 30 years old in good health. Sequenced: CD4+ T cells sorted from blood. The chain links TRBV12-3 or TRBV12-4 to TRBJ2-1; TRBD2 aligns across 10 bases. This CDR3 is CASSFSGGLFNEQFF. The CDR3 bases are TGTGCCAGCAGCTTTAGCGGGGGGCTCTTTAATGAGCAGTTCTTC.